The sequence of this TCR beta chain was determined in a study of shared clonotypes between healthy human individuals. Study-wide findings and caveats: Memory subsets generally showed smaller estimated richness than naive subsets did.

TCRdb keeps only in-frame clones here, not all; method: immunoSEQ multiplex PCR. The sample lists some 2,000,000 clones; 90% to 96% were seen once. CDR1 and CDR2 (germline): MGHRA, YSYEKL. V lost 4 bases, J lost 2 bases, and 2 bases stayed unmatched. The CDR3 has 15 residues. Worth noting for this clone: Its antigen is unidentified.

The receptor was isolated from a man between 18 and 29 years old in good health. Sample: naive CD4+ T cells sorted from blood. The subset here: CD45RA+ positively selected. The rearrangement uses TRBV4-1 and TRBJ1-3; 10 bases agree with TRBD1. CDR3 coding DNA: TGCGCCAGCAGCCTGACAGGGGGCCCTGGAAACACCATATATTTT. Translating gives CASSLTGGPGNTIYF.